The clone carrying this TCR beta chain was counted only a few times. One entry per CDR3 protein results from TCRdb running MiXCR on the RT-PCR reads. Counted here are hundreds of thousands of distinct CDR3 sequences, over 12% occurring once; the ten biggest clones make up roughly 3.9%. The germline V gene encodes CDR1 SGDLS and CDR2 YYNGEE. V trimming: 4 bases; J trimming: 5 bases; junction bases outside the gene matches: 7. The length of the CDR3 is 16 residues. This TCR came from a female donor in good health, serving as a healthy control. V gene TRBV9 combines with J gene TRBJ2-1; 12 bases fit TRBD2. The specimen sequenced was memory CD4+ T cells from blood. The CDR3 region is CASSPGLAGFDNEQFF. The CDR3 region has the DNA TGTGCCAGCAGCCCCGGACTAGCGGGATTCGACAATGAGCAGTTCTTC. The complete variable domain, with remaining parts taken from reference TRBV9 and TRBJ2-1, reads DSGVTQTPKHLITATGQRVTLRCSPRSGDLSVYWYQQSLDQGLQFLIQYYNGEERAKGNILERFSAQQFPDLHSELNLSSLELGDSALYFCASSPGLAGFDNEQFFGPGTRLTVL.